This is a list of T cell receptor beta chains from one sample in a study of cytomegalovirus exposure and HLA in healthy donors. Clones were sequenced by immunoSEQ multiplex PCR, and TCRdb holds only the in-frame ones, with some missing. The sample shows 95,000 to 150,000 clones, 15% to 17% of them seen only once. Material for sequencing was PBMCs. The receptors originated from a woman in her late teens or twenties in good health and CMV-seronegative. Each CDR3 is given with its conserved first and last residue. A D gene is named only where the DNA matches it firmly. Size values are once, few and many counts, or a class for expanded clones, and some rows have none.

d_call	v_call	clone_size	j_call	cdr3_aa	cdr3_nt
NA	TRBV15	NA	TRBJ2-3	CATSRAPRGGAGTDTQYF	TGTGCCACCAGCAGGGCCCCCCGAGGGGGGGCGGGCACAGATACGCAGTATTTT
TRBD1	TRBV5-6	few	TRBJ2-3	CASNLGTGVPDTQYF	TGTGCCAGCAACTTGGGGACAGGGGTGCCAGATACGCAGTATTTT
NA	TRBV28	NA	TRBJ1-5	CASQSARLHSNQPQHF	TGTGCCAGCCAATCGGCCAGGCTCCATAGCAATCAGCCCCAGCATTTT
TRBD1	TRBV5-1	NA	TRBJ1-2	CASSPGQGEYGYTF	TGCGCCAGCAGCCCGGGACAGGGAGAATACGGCTACACCTTC
TRBD2	TRBV25-1	few	TRBJ2-7	CASSPLADPYEQYF	TGTGCCAGCAGCCCACTAGCGGACCCCTACGAGCAGTACTTC
TRBD2	TRBV6-5	NA	TRBJ2-1	CASSPPRRGDEQFF	TGTGCCAGCAGTCCCCCGCGGCGGGGGGACGAGCAGTTCTTC
NA	TRBV7-9	NA	TRBJ1-5	CASSRSQGKDPNQPQHF	TGTGCCAGCAGCAGATCACAGGGAAAGGATCCCAATCAGCCCCAGCATTTT
NA	TRBV21-1	few	TRBJ2-2	CAPALYGGPNTGELFF	TGTGCCCCGGCACTATACGGGGGTCCGAACACCGGGGAGCTGTTTTTT
NA	TRBV11-2	NA	TRBJ2-1	CASSLAGNEQFF	TGTGCCAGCAGCTTAGCAGGGAATGAGCAGTTCTTC
TRBD1	TRBV6-1	few	TRBJ2-3	CAHGTGFDAQYF	TGTGCCCACGGGACAGGGTTTGACGCGCAGTATTTT
TRBD1	TRBV7-9	few	TRBJ1-4	CASSLRTGTGVNEKLFF	TGTGCCAGCAGCTTACGTACGGGGACAGGAGTTAATGAAAAACTGTTTTTT
NA	TRBV23-1	NA	TRBJ2-7	CASRPQSHSSYEQYF	TGCGCCAGCAGGCCCCAATCCCATAGCTCCTACGAGCAGTACTTC
TRBD2	TRBV19	few	TRBJ2-3	CASSTSGSGGDTQYF	TGTGCCAGTAGCACTAGCGGGAGTGGAGGAGATACGCAGTATTTT
NA	TRBV6-1	NA	TRBJ2-7	CASSESGESYEQYF	TGTGCCAGCAGCGAAAGTGGGGAGTCCTACGAGCAGTACTTC
TRBD1	TRBV25-1	NA	TRBJ2-7	CASGRNRGYEQYF	TGTGCCAGCGGGCGAAACAGGGGCTACGAGCAGTACTTC
NA	TRBV30	NA	TRBJ1-1	CAWSVGPNTEAFF	TGTGCCTGGAGTGTGGGCCCGAACACTGAAGCTTTCTTT
NA	TRBV11-1	NA	TRBJ2-5	CASRSHPPRETQYF	TGTGCCAGCAGATCACACCCTCCGAGGGAGACCCAGTACTTC
NA	TRBV9	NA	TRBJ2-7	CASGATQGNEQYF	TGTGCCAGCGGTGCTACTCAGGGAAACGAGCAGTACTTC
NA	TRBV4-3	few	TRBJ1-1	CASSQDSGGTEAFF	TGCGCCAGCAGCCAAGATAGCGGAGGCACTGAAGCTTTCTTT
NA	TRBV28	NA	TRBJ1-6	CASSFLSSNSPLHF	TGTGCCAGCAGTTTCCTCTCCTCCAATTCACCCCTCCACTTT
NA	TRBV5-4	few	TRBJ1-1	CASSFGGSYTEAFF	TGTGCCAGCAGCTTCGGTGGTAGTTACACTGAAGCTTTCTTT
TRBD1	TRBV27	NA	TRBJ1-2	CASSDRQGAGGYTF	TGTGCCAGCAGTGACAGACAGGGGGCCGGTGGCTACACCTTC
NA	TRBV29-1	NA	TRBJ1-1	CSGGGNTEAFF	TGCAGCGGCGGCGGGAACACTGAAGCTTTCTTT
TRBD1	TRBV19	few	TRBJ1-1	CASNSGGFTEAFF	TGTGCCAGTAATTCAGGGGGTTTCACTGAAGCTTTCTTT
TRBD1	TRBV9	few	TRBJ1-2	CASSVDLGTGDGYTF	TGTGCCAGCAGCGTAGACTTAGGGACAGGGGATGGCTACACCTTC
NA	TRBV5-1	NA	TRBJ1-1	CASSLGNIDRAEAFF	TGCGCCAGCAGCTTAGGGAATATCGACAGAGCTGAAGCTTTCTTT
TRBD1	TRBV5-1	NA	TRBJ1-5	CASSRTGGAKPQHF	TGCGCCAGCAGCCGAACAGGGGGAGCGAAGCCCCAGCATTTT
TRBD1	TRBV5-4	NA	TRBJ2-7	CASSQGANLYEQYF	TGTGCCAGCAGTCAGGGGGCTAACCTCTACGAGCAGTACTTC
TRBD2	TRBV4-2	NA	TRBJ2-7	CASSQGVLAEPDYEQYF	TGTGCCAGCAGCCAAGGGGTACTAGCGGAGCCAGACTACGAGCAGTACTTC
NA	TRBV10-3	NA	TRBJ2-3	CAISEYEGTDTQYF	TGTGCCATCAGTGAGTATGAGGGCACAGATACGCAGTATTTT
TRBD2	TRBV27	few	TRBJ2-3	CASSQMVAGRSDTQYF	TGTGCCAGCAGTCAGATGGTAGCGGGGAGGTCAGATACGCAGTATTTT
NA	TRBV27	few	TRBJ1-5	CATNARGPLNSNQPQHF	TGTGCCACCAACGCCAGGGGACCCTTAAATAGCAATCAGCCCCAGCATTTT
TRBD1	TRBV6-5	few	TRBJ2-7	CASKRQGEYEQYF	TGTGCCAGCAAACGGCAGGGGGAATACGAGCAGTACTTC
NA	TRBV6-5	NA	TRBJ1-2	CASSSRLSYGYTF	TGTGCCAGCAGCTCCAGGCTTAGCTATGGCTACACCTTC
NA	TRBV28	NA	TRBJ1-1	CASRNQNRARKEAFF	TGTGCCAGCAGAAACCAAAACAGGGCTCGGAAGGAAGCTTTCTTT
NA	TRBV28	NA	TRBJ2-4	CASSSPPTGDIQYF	TGTGCCAGCAGTTCGCCCCCCACGGGGGACATTCAGTACTTC